The rows below give T cell receptor beta chains drawn from one sample of a study of CD8+ T cells in alopecia areata. Generated by immunoSEQ multiplex PCR, the TCRdb table keeps only in-frame clones and is missing some. Here the sample spans 90,000 to 100,000 clones, under 45% being singletons. The source material was CD4+ T cells sorted from blood. All receptors come from a human donor with alopecia areata. The CDR3 runs from the conserved cysteine through the conserved F or W. The order of the fields is D gene, J gene, clone size, V gene, CDR3 DNA, CDR3 protein. A D gene is named only where the DNA matches it firmly. Rows give clone size only sometimes, using once, few, many, or a class for an expanded clone.

>NA|TRBJ1-4|NA|TRBV15
TGTGCCACCAGCAGTCGATACGAAAAACTGTTTTTT
CATSSRYEKLFF
>NA|TRBJ2-1|NA|TRBV2
TGTGCCAGCAGTGAAGGAGTGTCGACCAATGAGCAGTTCTTC
CASSEGVSTNEQFF
>TRBD1|TRBJ2-5|few|TRBV29-1
TGCAGCGTTGTCCAACAGGGGGGACAAGAGACCCAGTACTTC
CSVVQQGGQETQYF
>NA|TRBJ2-5|NA|TRBV7-8
TGTGCCAGCAGCGGGTACCAAGAGACCCAGTACTTC
CASSGYQETQYF
>NA|TRBJ2-1|few|TRBV23-1
TGCGCCAGCAGTCAAGCTACCCCCGGGACCCTCAATGAGCAGTTCTTC
CASSQATPGTLNEQFF
>NA|TRBJ2-3|NA|TRBV5-1
TGCGCCAGCAGCTTGGCCACAGACACAGATACGCAGTATTTT
CASSLATDTDTQYF
>NA|TRBJ1-4|few|TRBV7-2
TGTGCCAGCAGCTATGGGGGGCAGAAGGGTGAAAAACTGTTTTTT
CASSYGGQKGEKLFF
>NA|TRBJ2-5|NA|TRBV30
TGTGCCTGGGATAAGGGTGGTGCGGAGACCCAGTACTTC
CAWDKGGAETQYF
>NA|TRBJ2-3|NA|TRBV2
TGTGCCAGCAGTGAAGAATGGGGATCCAACACAGATACGCAGTATTTT
CASSEEWGSNTDTQYF
>TRBD1|TRBJ1-6|NA|TRBV30
TGTGCCTGTGGGACAGGGGGCGGTTCACCCCTCCACTTT
CACGTGGGSPLHF
>TRBD1|TRBJ2-5|NA|TRBV19
TGTGCCAGTACCCCGGGACAGGGAGGTGAATCAGGAGAGACCCAGTACTTC
CASTPGQGGESGETQYF